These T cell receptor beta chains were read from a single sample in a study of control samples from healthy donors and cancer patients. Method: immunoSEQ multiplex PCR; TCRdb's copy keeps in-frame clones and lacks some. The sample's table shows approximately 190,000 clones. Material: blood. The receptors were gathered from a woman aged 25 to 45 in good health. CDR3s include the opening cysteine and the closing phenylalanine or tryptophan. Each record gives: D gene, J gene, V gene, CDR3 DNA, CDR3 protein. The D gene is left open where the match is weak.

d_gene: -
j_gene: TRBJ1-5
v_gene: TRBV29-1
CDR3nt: TGCAGCGTTGTATGGACGGATAGCAATCAGCCCCAGCATTTT
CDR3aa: CSVVWTDSNQPQHF

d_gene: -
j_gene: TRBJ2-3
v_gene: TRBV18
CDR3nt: TGTGCCAGCTCACCACTGGAACTGGCAGATACGCAGTATTTT
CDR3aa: CASSPLELADTQYF

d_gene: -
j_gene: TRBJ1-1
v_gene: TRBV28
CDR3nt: TGTGCCAGCAAAGTCTCGGGGAACACTGAAGCTTTCTTT
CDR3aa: CASKVSGNTEAFF

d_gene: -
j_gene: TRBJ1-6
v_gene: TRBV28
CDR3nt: TGTGCCAGCAGTTTATCTGTTCTTGTCGGCGGGCTTAATTCACCCCTCCACTTT
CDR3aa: CASSLSVLVGGLNSPLHF

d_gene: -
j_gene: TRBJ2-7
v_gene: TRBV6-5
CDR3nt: TGTGCCAGCAGCTCGACAGGATTATCCTACGAGCAGTACTTC
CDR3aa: CASSSTGLSYEQYF

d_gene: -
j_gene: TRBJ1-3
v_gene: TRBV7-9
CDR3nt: TGTGCCAGCAGCCCCGCCGGGTACTCTGGAAACACCATATATTTT
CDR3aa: CASSPAGYSGNTIYF

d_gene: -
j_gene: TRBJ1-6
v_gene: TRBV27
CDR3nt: TGTGCCAGCAGTTCGGTTTGGGGAGTCAATTCACCCCTCCACTTT
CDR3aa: CASSSVWGVNSPLHF

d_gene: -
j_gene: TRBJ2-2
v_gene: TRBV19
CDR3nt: TGTGCCAGTAGTGGACATCTAGGCAGTGACACCGGGGAGCTGTTTTTT
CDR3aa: CASSGHLGSDTGELFF

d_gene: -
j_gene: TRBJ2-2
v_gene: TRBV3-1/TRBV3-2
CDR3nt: TGTGCCAGCAGCCCTCCGGGGTGGGAGGCCGGGGAGCTGTTTTTT
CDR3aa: CASSPPGWEAGELFF

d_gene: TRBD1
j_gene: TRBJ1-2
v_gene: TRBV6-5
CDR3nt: TGTGCCAGCAGTCTTCGACAGGGAGGTACGCGGGGCTACACCTTC
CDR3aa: CASSLRQGGTRGYTF

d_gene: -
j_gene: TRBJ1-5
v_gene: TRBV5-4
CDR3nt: TGTGCCAGCAGCCTTGACGGATACAATCAGCCCCAGCATTTT
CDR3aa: CASSLDGYNQPQHF

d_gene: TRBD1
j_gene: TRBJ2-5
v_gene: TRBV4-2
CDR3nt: TGTGCCAGCAGCCAAACGGGACAGGGACTGGAGACCCAGTACTTC
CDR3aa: CASSQTGQGLETQYF

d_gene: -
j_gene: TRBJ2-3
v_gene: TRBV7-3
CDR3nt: TGTGCCAGCAGCCCAACTAGCCGTGGCACAGATACGCAGTATTTT
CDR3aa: CASSPTSRGTDTQYF

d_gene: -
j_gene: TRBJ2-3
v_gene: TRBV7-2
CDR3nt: TGTGCCAGCAGCTCTCCGGGACCCTTGTCAGATACGCAGTATTTT
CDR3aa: CASSSPGPLSDTQYF

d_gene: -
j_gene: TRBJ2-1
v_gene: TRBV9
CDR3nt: TGTGCCAGCAGCTTTCGGGACGGATCTACAGAGCAGTTCTTC
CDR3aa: CASSFRDGSTEQFF

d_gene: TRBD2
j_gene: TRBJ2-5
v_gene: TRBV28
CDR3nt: TGTGCCAGCTGGGGGCTAGCGGGGCGAGAGACCCAGTACTTC
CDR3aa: CASWGLAGRETQYF

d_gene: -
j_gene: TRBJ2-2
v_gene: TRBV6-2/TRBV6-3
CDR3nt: TGTGCCAGCAGTTTGTCCCGGAGGGCGTATAGGACCGGGGAGCTGTTTTTT
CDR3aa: CASSLSRRAYRTGELFF

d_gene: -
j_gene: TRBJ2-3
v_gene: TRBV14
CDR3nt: TGTGCCAGCAGCCCCAGCACAGATACGCAGTATTTT
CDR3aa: CASSPSTDTQYF

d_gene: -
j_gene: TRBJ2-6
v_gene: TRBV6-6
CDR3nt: TGTGCCAGCAGTTACTCGGGGGTCCTGACTTTC
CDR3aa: CASSYSGVLTF

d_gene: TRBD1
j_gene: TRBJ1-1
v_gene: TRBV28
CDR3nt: TGTGCCAGCAGTTTTCGCCTGACAGGGCAGAACACTGAAGCTTTCTTT
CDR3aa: CASSFRLTGQNTEAFF

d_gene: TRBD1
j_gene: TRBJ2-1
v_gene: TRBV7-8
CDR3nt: TGTGCCAGCAGCTGGACAGGGAATGAGCAGTTCTTC
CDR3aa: CASSWTGNEQFF

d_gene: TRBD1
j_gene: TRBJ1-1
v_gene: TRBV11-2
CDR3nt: TGTGCCAGCAGCTCGGGGACAGGGGGCTTAGCTTTCTTT
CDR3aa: CASSSGTGGLAFF

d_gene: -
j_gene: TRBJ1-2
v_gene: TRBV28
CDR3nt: TGTGCCAGCAGTTTAGATCCTGGTTACCTTTGGGGCTACACCTTC
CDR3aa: CASSLDPGYLWGYTF

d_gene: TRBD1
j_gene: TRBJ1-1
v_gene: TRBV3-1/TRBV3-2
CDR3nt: TGTGCCAGCAGCCCTCCGGACAGGGGGCCTGAAGCTTTCTTT
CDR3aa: CASSPPDRGPEAFF

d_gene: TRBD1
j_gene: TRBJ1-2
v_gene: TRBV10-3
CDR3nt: TGTGCCACTAAGGGACAGGGTGATGGCTACACCTTC
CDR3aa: CATKGQGDGYTF

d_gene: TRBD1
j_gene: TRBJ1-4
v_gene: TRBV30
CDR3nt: TGTGCCTGGAGAGGGGGTAGGGGACAGGTTAAAGCAACTAATGAAAAACTGTTTTTT
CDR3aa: CAWRGGRGQVKATNEKLFF

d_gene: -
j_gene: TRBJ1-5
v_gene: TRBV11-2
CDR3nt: TGTGCCAGCAGCTTAGAGGGACAAGTTAGAAATCAGCCCCAGCATTTT
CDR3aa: CASSLEGQVRNQPQHF

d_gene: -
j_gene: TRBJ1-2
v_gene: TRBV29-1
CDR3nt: TGCAGCGCACACAGGGAAGGCTATGGCTACACCTTC
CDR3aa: CSAHREGYGYTF

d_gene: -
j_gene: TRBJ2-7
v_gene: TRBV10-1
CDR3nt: TGCGCCAGCAGTACAAAACAGGGCTACGAGCAGTACTTC
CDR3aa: CASSTKQGYEQYF

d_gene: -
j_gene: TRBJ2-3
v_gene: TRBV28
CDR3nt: TGTGCCAGCAGTTTATCTCCCCTAGGGGGGGGCTCGGCAGATACGCAGTATTTT
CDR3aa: CASSLSPLGGGSADTQYF